Sequencing of this T cell receptor beta chain was carried out in a study of blood T cell repertoires in COVID-19. Study overall: Spain, Italy and the United States supplied samples that represented acute and convalescent COVID-19. The analysed material was cDNA or gDNA that came from T cells, B-cell-depleted T cells, or PBMCs.

Authors' analysis steps: Nucleated cell number was recorded as an estimate derived from reference gene primer amplification. Sequenced by immunoSEQ multiplex PCR; TCRdb stores in-frame clones only, minus some. V, J and clone size are taken as reported in that table, and D and trimming were inferred from the DNA itself. There are about 670,000 clones in the sample; just under 90% occur only once, and 0.2% to 0.3% lies in the top ten. Germline assignment: CDR1 MNHEY and CDR2 SVGEGT. The CDR3 consists of 12 residues. V was clipped by 2 bases and J by 8 bases, with 7 bases between them. The sequencing sample was made of peripheral blood. This receptor was taken from a woman aged 18-35 years with acute or convalescent COVID-19. The chain has TRBV6-2 or TRBV6-3 and TRBJ2-1; the D is unclear. CDR3 sequence: CASSYPPYEQFF. As DNA, the CDR3 is TGTGCCAGCAGTTACCCCCCGTATGAGCAGTTCTTC.